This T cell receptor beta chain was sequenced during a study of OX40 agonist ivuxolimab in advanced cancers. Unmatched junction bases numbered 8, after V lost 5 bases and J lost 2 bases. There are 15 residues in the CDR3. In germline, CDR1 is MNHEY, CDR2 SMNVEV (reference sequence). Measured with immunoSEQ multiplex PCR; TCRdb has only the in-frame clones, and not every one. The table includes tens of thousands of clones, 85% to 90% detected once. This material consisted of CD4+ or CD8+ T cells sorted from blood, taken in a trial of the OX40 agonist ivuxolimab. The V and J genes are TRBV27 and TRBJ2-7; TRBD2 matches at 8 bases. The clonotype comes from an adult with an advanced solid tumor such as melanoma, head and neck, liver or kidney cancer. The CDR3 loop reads CASSLPRGGTYEQYF. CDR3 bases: TGTGCCAGCAGTCTCCCCCGGGGGGGGACCTACGAGCAGTACTTC.